This T cell receptor beta chain came from a study of shared clonotypes between healthy human individuals. The table came from immunoSEQ multiplex PCR; TCRdb's copy has only in-frame clones and leaves some out. The table shows approximately 640,000 clones, with less than 95% occurring only once. The donors, healthy adults who were HIV-negative, had experienced no recent acute infections or vaccinations. In CD8 memory, CD45RO+ cells were put together with CCR7-negative CD45RA+ TemRA cells. Comments on this clone: The antigen remains unidentified.

Study-wide results and limits: There were few donors, and this limited the genetic and exposure-history diversity represented. Naive subsets generally exceeded memory subsets in estimated richness.

CDR3 length equals 15 residues. The ends lost 10 bases at V and 0 bases at J; junction bases unmatched: 8. Per the germline V gene, CDR1 is MNHNS and CDR2 is SASEGT. This receptor was identified in a man between 18 and 35 years old in good health. Some clones in this sample may be carry-over from other donors' samples. The sample consisted of memory CD8+ T cells from PBMCs. Subset meaning: CD45RO+ cells pooled with CCR7-negative TemRA cells. This sequence joins TRBV6-1 and TRBJ1-1, with TRBD1 identical over 10 bases. The CDR3, as DNA: TGTGCCACCTCATGGGGACAGGGGATGAACACTGAAGCTTTCTTT. Translation: CATSWGQGMNTEAFF.